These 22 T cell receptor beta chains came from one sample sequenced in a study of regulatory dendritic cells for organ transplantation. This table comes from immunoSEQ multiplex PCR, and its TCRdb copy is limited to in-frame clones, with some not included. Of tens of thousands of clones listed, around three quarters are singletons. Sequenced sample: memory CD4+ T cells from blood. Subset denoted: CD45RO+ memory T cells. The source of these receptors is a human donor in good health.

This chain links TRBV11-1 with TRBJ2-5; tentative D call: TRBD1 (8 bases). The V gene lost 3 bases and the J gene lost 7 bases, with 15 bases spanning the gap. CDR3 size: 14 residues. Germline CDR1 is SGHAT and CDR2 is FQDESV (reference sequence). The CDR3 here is CASSFDRGGGTQYF. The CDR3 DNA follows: TGTGCCAGCAGCTTTGACAGGGGCGGGGGGACCCAGTACTTC.

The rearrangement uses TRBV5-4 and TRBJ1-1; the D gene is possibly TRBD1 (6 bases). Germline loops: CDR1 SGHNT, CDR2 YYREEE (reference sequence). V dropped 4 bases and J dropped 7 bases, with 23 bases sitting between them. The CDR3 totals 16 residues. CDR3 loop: CASSQRLAGVMSEAFF. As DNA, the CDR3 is TGTGCCAGCAGCCAGAGACTGGCAGGGGTGATGAGTGAAGCTTTCTTT.

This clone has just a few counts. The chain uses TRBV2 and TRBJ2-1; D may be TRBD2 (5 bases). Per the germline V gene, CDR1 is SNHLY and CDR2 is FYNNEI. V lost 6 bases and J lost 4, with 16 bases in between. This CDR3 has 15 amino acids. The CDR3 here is CASRAEGLGYNEQFF. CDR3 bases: TGTGCCAGCAGAGCCGAGGGTTTGGGGTACAATGAGCAGTTCTTC.

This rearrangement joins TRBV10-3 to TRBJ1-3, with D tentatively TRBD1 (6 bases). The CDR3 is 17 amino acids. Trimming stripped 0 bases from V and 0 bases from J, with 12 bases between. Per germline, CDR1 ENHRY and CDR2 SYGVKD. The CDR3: CAISESRTAVSGNTIYF. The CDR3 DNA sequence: TGTGCCATCAGTGAGTCCCGGACAGCTGTCTCTGGAAACACCATATATTTT.

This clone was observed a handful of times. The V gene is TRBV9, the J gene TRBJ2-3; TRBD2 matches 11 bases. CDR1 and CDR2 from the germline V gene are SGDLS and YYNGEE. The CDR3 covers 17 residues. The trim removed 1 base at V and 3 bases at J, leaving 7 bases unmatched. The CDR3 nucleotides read TGTGCCAGCAGCGTAATGGGTAGCGGGGGGGCAACAGATACGCAGTATTTT. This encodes CASSVMGSGGATDTQYF.

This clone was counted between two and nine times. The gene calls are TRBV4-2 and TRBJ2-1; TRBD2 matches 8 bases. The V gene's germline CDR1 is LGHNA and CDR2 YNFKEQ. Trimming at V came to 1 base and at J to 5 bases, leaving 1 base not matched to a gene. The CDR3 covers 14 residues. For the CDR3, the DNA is TGTGCCAGCAGCCAAGGGCGGGGGGACAATGAGCAGTTCTTC. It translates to CASSQGRGDNEQFF.

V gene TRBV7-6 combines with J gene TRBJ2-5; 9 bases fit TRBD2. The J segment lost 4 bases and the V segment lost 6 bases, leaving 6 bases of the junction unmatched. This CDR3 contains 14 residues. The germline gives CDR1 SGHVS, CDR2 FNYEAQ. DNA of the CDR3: TGTGCCAGCAGGAAGCGGGGGGACGGAGAGACCCAGTACTTC. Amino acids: CASRKRGDGETQYF.

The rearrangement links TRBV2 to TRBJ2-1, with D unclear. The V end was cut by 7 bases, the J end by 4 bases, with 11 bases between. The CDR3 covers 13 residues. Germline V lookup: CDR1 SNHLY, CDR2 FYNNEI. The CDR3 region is CASTTEKYNEQFF. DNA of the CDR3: TGTGCCAGCACGACGGAGAAATACAATGAGCAGTTCTTC. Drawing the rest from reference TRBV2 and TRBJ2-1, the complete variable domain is EPEVTQTPSHQVTQMGQEVILRCVPISNHLYFYWYRQILGQKVEFLVSFYNNEISEKSEIFDDQFSVERPDGSNFTLKIRSTKLEDSAMYFCASTTEKYNEQFFGPGTRLTVL.

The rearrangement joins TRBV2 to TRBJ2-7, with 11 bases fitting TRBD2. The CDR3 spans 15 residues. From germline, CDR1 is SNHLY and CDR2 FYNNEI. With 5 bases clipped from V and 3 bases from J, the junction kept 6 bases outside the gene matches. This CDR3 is CASSLTSGAGYEQYF. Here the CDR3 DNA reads TGTGCCAGCAGTCTGACTAGCGGGGCTGGCTACGAGCAGTACTTC. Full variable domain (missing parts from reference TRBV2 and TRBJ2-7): EPEVTQTPSHQVTQMGQEVILRCVPISNHLYFYWYRQILGQKVEFLVSFYNNEISEKSEIFDDQFSVERPDGSNFTLKIRSTKLEDSAMYFCASSLTSGAGYEQYFGPGTRLTVT.

Here the CDR3 reads CASSYSAQSYGYTF. The CDR3 coding sequence is TGTGCCAGCAGTTACTCGGCACAGAGCTATGGCTACACCTTC. The chain combines TRBV6-6 with TRBJ1-2; D gene ambiguous. The CDR3 loop spans 14 amino acids. From germline, CDR1 is MNHNY and CDR2 SVGAGI (reference sequence). Between the trimmed V and J ends, which lost 0 bases and 4 bases, there was a span of 9 bases.

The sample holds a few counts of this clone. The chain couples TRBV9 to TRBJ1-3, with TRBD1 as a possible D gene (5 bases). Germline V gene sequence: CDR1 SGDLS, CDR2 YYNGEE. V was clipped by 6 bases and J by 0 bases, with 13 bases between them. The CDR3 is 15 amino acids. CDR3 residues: CASTLDSRSGNTIYF. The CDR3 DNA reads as TGTGCCAGCACCCTAGACAGCCGCTCTGGAAACACCATATATTTT.

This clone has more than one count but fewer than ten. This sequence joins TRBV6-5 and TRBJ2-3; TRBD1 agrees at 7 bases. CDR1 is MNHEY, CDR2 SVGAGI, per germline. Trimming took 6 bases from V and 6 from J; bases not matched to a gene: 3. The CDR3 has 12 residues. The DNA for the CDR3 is TGTGCCAGCAGAACACAGGGGGATACGCAGTATTTT. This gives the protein CASRTQGDTQYF.

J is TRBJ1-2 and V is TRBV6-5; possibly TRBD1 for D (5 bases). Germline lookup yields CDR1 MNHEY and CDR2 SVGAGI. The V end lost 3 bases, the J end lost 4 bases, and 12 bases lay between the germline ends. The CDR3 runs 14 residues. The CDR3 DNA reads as TGTGCCAGCAGTTATGACTTTAGGGGCTATGGCTACACCTTC. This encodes CASSYDFRGYGYTF.

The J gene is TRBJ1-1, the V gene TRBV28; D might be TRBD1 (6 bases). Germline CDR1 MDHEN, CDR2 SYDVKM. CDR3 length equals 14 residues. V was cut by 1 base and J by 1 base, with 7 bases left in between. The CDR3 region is CASSLYRANTEAFF. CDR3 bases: TGTGCCAGCAGTTTATACAGGGCGAACACTGAAGCTTTCTTT.

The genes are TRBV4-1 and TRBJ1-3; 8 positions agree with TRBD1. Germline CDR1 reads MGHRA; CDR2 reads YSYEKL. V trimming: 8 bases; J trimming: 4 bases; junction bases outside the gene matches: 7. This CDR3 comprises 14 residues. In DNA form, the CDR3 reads TGCGCCAGCGACCCGACAGGGGTGGGAAACACCATATATTTT. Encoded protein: CASDPTGVGNTIYF.

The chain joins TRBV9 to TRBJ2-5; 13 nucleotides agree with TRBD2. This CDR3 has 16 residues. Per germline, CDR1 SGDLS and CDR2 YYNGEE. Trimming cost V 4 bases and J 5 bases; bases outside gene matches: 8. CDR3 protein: CASSLRGTSGAETQYF. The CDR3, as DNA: TGTGCCAGCAGCTTAAGGGGGACTAGCGGGGCCGAGACCCAGTACTTC.

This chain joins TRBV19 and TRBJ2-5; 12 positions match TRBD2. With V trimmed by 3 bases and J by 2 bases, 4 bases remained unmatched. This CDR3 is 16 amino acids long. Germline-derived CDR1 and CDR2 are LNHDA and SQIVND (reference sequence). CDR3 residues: CASSIGLAGSQETQYF. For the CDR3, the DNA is TGTGCCAGTAGTATTGGACTAGCGGGGTCACAAGAGACCCAGTACTTC.

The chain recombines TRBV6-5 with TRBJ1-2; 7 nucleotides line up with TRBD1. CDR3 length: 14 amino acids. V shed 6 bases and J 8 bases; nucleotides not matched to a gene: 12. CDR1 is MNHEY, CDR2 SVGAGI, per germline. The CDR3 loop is CASRSSGGEGGYTF. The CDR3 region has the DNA TGTGCCAGCAGAAGCTCAGGGGGTGAAGGGGGCTACACCTTC.

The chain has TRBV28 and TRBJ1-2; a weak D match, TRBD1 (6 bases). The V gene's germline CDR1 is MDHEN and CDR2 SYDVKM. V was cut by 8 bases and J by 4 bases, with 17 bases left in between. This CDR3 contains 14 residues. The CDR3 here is CASGGYRVTYGYTF. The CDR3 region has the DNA TGTGCCAGCGGGGGATACAGGGTTACCTATGGCTACACCTTC.

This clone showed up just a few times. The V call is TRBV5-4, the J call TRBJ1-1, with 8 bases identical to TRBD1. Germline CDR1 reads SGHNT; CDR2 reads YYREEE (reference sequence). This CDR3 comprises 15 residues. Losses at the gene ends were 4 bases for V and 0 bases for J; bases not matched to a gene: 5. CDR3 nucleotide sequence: TGTGCCAGCAGCCCACGACAGGGGATGAACACTGAAGCTTTCTTT. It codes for CASSPRQGMNTEAFF.

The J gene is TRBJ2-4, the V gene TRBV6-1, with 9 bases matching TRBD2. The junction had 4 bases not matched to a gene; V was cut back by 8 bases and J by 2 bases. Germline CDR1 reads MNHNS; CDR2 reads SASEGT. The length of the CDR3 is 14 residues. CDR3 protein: CASWSGGPKNIQYF. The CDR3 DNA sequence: TGTGCCAGCTGGAGCGGGGGGCCCAAAAACATTCAGTACTTC.

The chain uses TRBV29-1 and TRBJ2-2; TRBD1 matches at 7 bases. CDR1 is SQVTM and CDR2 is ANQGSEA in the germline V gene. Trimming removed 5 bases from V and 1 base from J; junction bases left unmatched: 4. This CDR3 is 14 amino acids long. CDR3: CSVLRQGNTGELFF. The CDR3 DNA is TGCAGCGTTTTACGACAGGGGAACACCGGGGAGCTGTTTTTT.